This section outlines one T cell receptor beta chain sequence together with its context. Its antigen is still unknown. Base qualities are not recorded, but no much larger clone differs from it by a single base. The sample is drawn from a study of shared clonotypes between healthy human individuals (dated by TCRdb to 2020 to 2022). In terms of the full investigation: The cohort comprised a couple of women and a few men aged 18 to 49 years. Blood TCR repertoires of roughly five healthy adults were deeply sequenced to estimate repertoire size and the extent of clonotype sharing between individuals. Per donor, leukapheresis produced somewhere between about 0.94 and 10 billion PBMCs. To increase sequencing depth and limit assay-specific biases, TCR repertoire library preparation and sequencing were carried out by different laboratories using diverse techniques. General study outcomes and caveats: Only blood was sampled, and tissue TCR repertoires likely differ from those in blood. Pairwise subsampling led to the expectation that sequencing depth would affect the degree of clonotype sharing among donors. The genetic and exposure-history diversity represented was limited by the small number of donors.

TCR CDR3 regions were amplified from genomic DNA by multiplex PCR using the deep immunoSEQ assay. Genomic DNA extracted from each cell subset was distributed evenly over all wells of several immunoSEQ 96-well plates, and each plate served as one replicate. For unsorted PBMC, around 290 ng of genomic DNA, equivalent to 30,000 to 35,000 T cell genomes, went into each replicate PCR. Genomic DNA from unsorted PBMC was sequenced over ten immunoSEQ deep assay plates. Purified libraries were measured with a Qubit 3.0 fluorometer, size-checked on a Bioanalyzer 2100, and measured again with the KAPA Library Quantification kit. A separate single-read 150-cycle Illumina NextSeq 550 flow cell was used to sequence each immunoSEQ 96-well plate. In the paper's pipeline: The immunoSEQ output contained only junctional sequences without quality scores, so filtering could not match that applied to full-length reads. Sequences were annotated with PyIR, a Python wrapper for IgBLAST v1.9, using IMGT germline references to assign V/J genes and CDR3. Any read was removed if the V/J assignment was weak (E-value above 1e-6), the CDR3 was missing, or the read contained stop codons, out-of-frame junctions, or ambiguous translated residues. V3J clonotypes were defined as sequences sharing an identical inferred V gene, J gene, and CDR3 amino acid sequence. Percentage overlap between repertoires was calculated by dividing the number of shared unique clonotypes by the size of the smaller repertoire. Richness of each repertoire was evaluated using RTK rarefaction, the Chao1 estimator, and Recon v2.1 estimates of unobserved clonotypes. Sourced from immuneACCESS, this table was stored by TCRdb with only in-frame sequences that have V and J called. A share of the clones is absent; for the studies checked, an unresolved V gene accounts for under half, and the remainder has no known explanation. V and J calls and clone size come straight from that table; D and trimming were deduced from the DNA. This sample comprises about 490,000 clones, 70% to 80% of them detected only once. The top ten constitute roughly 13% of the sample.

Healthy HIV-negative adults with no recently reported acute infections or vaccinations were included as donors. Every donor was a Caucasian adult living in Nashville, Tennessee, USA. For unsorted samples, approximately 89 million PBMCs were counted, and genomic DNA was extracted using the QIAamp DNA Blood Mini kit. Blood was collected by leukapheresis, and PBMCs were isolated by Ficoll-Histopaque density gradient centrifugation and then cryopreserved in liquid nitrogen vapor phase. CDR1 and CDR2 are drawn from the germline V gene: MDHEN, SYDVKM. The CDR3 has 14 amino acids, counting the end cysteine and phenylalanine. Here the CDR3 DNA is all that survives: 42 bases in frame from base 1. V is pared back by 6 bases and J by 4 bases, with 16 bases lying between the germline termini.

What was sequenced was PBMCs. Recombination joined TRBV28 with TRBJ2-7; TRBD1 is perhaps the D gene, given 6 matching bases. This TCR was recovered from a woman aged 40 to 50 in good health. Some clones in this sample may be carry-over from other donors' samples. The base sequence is TGTGCCAGCAGGGACCCAGGGGCGCCTTACGAGCAGTACTTC. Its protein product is CASRDPGAPYEQYF.